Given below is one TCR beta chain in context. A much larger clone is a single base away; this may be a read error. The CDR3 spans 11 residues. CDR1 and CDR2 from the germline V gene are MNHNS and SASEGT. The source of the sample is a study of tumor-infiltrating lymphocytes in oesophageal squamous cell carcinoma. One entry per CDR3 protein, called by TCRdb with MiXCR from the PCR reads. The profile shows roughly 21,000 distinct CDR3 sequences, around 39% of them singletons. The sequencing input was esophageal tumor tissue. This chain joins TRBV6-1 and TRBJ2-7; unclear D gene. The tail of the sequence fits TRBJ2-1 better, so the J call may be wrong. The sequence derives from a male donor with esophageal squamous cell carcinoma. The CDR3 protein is CASTSSLEQFF. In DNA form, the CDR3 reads TGTGCCAGCACCAGTTCCCTGGAGCAGTTCTTC.